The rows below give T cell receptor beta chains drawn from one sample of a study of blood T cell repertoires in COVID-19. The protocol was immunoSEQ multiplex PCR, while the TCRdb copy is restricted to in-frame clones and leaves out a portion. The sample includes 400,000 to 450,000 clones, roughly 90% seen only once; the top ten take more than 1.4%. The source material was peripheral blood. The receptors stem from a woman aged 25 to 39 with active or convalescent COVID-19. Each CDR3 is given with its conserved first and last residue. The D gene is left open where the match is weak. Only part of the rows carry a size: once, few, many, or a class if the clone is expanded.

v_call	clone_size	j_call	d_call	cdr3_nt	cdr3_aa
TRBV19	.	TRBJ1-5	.	TGTGCCAGTAGTATCCCATCAAATAGCAATCAGCCCCAGCATTTT	CASSIPSNSNQPQHF
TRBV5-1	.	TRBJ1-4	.	TGCGCCAGCAGCGACCGGAGGGATGAAAAACTGTTTTTT	CASSDRRDEKLFF
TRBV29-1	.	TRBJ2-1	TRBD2	TGCAGCGTTGAAGATCTGACTAGCCTCCGTTACAATGAGCAGTTCTTC	CSVEDLTSLRYNEQFF
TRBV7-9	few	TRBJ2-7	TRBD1	TGTGCCAGCAGCTTAGAGGACAGGGGGTTTGAGCAGTACTTC	CASSLEDRGFEQYF
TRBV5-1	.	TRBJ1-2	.	TGCGCCAGCAGCTTGCGGGGGGCTAACTATGGCTACACCTTC	CASSLRGANYGYTF
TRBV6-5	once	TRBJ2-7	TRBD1	TGTGCCAGCCAGGACAGGAATTACGAGCAGTACTTC	CASQDRNYEQYF
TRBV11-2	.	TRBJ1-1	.	TGTGCCAGCAGAGAACAGATAAACACTGAAGCTTTCTTT	CASREQINTEAFF
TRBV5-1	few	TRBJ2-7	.	TGCGCCAGCAAGGGAGAAGCGCACTCCTACGAGCAGTACTTC	CASKGEAHSYEQYF
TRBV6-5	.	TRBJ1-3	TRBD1	TGTGCCAGCAGGCGGGACAGGTCCGGAAACACCATATATTTT	CASRRDRSGNTIYF
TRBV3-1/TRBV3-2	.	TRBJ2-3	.	TGTGCCAGCAGCCAAGGGCTCGCCCTGGGCACAGATACGCAGTATTTT	CASSQGLALGTDTQYF
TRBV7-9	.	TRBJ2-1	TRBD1	TGTGCCAGCAGGGAAGAAGCGGGACAGGGGAACAATGAGCAGTTCTTC	CASREEAGQGNNEQFF
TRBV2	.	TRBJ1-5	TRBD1	TGTGCCAGCACAGGGGGACAGAGCAATCAGCCCCAGCATTTT	CASTGGQSNQPQHF
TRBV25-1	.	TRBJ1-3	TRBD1	TGTGCCAGCAGTGAGACAGGGGTCTCTGGAAACACCATATATTTT	CASSETGVSGNTIYF